These 7 T cell receptor beta chains were all obtained from the same sample, sequenced in a study of T cells after posttransplantation cyclophosphamide. Data came from immunoSEQ multiplex PCR; TCRdb stores just in-frame clones and leaves some out. This table has 30,000 or so clones, over 85% appearing once. The source material was PBMCs. Receptors originate from a woman in her thirties or forties with a blood cancer, CMV-positive, and with a related stem cell donor.

The chain carries TRBV6-6 and TRBJ2-7; 8 bases are shared with TRBD2. This CDR3 has 15 residues. CDR1 and CDR2 from the germline V gene are MNHNY and SVGAGI (reference sequence). With 5 bases clipped from V and 0 bases from J, the junction kept 6 bases outside the gene matches. The CDR3 loop is CASSRKRGSSYEQYF. CDR3 sequence (DNA): TGTGCCAGCAGTCGCAAGCGGGGGAGCTCCTACGAGCAGTACTTC.

The chain has TRBV28 and TRBJ2-3, with 9 bases lining up with TRBD2. The CDR3 extends over 16 amino acids. The germline V gene has CDR1 MDHEN and CDR2 SYDVKM. The ends lost 2 bases at V and 4 bases at J; junction bases unmatched: 7. CDR3 sequence (DNA): TGTGCCAGCAGTTTACTTGGCGGGGGGGCCCCAGATACGCAGTATTTT. Protein sequence: CASSLLGGGAPDTQYF.

The chain carries TRBV6-5 and TRBJ1-1; the D is unclear. This CDR3 comprises 16 residues. CDR1 is MNHEY, CDR2 SVGAGI, per germline. V was shortened by 1 base and J by 1 base, with 13 bases between the two germline ends. CDR3 sequence: CASSYLLMEGNTEAFF. In nucleotides, the CDR3 is TGTGCCAGCAGTTACTTACTAATGGAAGGGAACACTGAAGCTTTCTTT.

The chain uses TRBV27 and TRBJ2-7; TRBD2 might be the D (5 bases). The CDR3 covers 14 residues. V lost 6 bases and J lost 5, with 17 bases in between. Germline V lookup: CDR1 MNHEY, CDR2 SMNVEV (reference sequence). DNA of the CDR3: TGTGCCAGCAGCCTCCCCGGGGAAAGCGACGAGCAGTACTTC. Residues: CASSLPGESDEQYF.

The genes are TRBV11-2 and TRBJ2-5; the match to TRBD1 covers 7 bases. Trimming removed 2 bases from V and 2 bases from J; junction bases left unmatched: 11. The germline V gene encodes CDR1 SGHAT and CDR2 FQNNGV. The CDR3 has 17 residues. CDR3 DNA: TGTGCCAGCAGCTTAAACCCGCGGACAGGCCGACAAGAGACCCAGTACTTC. This codes for CASSLNPRTGRQETQYF.

V usage is TRBV9 and J usage is TRBJ1-6; no firm D call. Trimming pared 8 bases from V and 10 bases from J, leaving 19 bases between. Germline V lookup: CDR1 SGDLS, CDR2 YYNGEE. CDR3 size: 14 residues. The CDR3 DNA is TGTGCCAGTACACCCCAGACCGAGGAATCACCCCTCCACTTT. This encodes CASTPQTEESPLHF.

V gene TRBV4-3 combines with J gene TRBJ2-7; 8 nucleotides line up with TRBD1. In germline, CDR1 is LGHNA, CDR2 YSLEER. CDR3 size: 15 residues. With V trimmed by 3 bases and J by 2 bases, 6 bases remained unmatched. The DNA of the CDR3 is TGCGCCAGCAGCCACCTGACAGGGGTTCCCTACGAGCAGTACTTC. Protein product: CASSHLTGVPYEQYF.